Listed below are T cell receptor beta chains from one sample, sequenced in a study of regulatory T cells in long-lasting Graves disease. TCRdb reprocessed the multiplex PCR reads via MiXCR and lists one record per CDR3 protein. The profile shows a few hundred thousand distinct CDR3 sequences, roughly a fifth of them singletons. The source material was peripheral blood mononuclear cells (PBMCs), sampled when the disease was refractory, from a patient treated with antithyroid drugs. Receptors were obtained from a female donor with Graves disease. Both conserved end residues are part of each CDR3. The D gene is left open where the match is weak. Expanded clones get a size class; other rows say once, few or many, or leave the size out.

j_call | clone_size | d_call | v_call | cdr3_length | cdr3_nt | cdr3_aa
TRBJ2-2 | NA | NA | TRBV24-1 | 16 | TGTGCCACCAGTGACCCGGGACTCACGAACACCGGGGAGCTGTTTTTT | CATSDPGLTNTGELFF
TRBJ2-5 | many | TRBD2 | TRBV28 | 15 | TGTGCCAGCGCCGGGGGGGGGGAGCCACAAGAGACCCAGTACTTC | CASAGGGEPQETQYF
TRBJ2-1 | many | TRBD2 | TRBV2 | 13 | TGTGCCACCACATTTGTGGCGGGGGGTGAGCAGTTCTTC | CATTFVAGGEQFF
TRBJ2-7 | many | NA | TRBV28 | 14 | TGTGCCAGCAGTTTACAGGCGATGGGCTACGAGCAGTACTTC | CASSLQAMGYEQYF
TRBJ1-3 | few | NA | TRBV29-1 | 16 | TGCAGCGTTGAAGAGCGTGAAGGATCGGGTCTAAACACCATATATTTT | CSVEEREGSGLNTIYF
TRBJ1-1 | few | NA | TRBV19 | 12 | TGTGCCAGTAGAACTATCGGGACTGAAGCTTTCTTT | CASRTIGTEAFF
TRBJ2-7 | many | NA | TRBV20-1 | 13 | TGCAGTGCTAGAGATCCAGTGTTCGACGAGCAGTACTTC | CSARDPVFDEQYF
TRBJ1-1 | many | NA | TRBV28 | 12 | TGTGCCAGCAGAAGTTTCGATGAAGAAGCTTTCTTT | CASRSFDEEAFF
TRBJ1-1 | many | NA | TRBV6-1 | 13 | TGTGCCAGCAATCCACCGGGACACTACGAAGCTTTCTTT | CASNPPGHYEAFF
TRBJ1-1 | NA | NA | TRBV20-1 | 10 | TGCAGTGCTAACCACGGGGAAGCTTTCTTT | CSANHGEAFF
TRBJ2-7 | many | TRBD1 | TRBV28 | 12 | TGTGCCAGCAACGCAGGGGGATTAGAGCAGTACTTC | CASNAGGLEQYF
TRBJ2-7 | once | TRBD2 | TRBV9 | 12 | TGTGCCAGCAGCGGGGCGGGGGGCGAGCAGTACTTC | CASSGAGGEQYF
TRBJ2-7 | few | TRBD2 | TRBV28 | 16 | TGTGCCAGCAGTCTCCGTGGTAGCGGGGCCCACTACGAGCAGTACTTC | CASSLRGSGAHYEQYF
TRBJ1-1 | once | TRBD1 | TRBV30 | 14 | TGTGCCTGGAATGTGGGGCAGGGGGTCACTGAAGCTTTCTTT | CAWNVGQGVTEAFF
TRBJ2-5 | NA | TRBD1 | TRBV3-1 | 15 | TGTGCCAGCAGCCAAGATTTACAGGGGCGCGGGACCCAGTACTTC | CASSQDLQGRGTQYF
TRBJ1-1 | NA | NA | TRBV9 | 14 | TGTGCCAGCAGCCCTAATTACAGGGACACTGAAGCTTTCTTT | CASSPNYRDTEAFF
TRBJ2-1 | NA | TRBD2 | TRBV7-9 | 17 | TGTGCCAGCAGCCAACCAGCATCTAGCGGTTTATACAATGAGCAGTTCTTC | CASSQPASSGLYNEQFF
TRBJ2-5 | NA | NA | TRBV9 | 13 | TGTGCCAGCAGCTTCTCGGGGGTGGAGACCCAGTACTTC | CASSFSGVETQYF
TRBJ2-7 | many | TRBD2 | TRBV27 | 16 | TGTGCCAGCAGTTCAAAGGGACTAGCGGGGTCCTACGAGCAGTACTTC | CASSSKGLAGSYEQYF
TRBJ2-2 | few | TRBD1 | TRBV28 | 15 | TGTGCCAGCATTAACGGACAGGCGAGCACCGGGGAGCTGTTTTTT | CASINGQASTGELFF
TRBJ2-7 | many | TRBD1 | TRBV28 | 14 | TGTGCCAGCGGTTACAGGGGACCAACCTACGAGCAGTACTTC | CASGYRGPTYEQYF
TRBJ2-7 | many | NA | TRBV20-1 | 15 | TGCAGTGCTAGAGGGGCAGGGGGGTTCCAGGACGAGCAGTACTTC | CSARGAGGFQDEQYF
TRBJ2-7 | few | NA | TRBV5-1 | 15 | TGCGCCAGCAGCTTGGGGCCTACAAGTTCCTACGAGCAGTACTTC | CASSLGPTSSYEQYF
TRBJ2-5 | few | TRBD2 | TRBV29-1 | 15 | TGCAGCGTTGAAAGGGCGGGAGATCTCGGAGAGACCCAGTACTTC | CSVERAGDLGETQYF
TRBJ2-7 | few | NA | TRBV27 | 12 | TGTGCCAGCAGTTTATCTGGGGTAGAGCAGTACTTC | CASSLSGVEQYF
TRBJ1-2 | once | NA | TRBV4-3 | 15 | TGCGCCAGCAGCCAAGACCGTACCCCTAACTATGGCTACACCTTC | CASSQDRTPNYGYTF
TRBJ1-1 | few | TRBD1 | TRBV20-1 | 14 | TGCAGTGCGATCCTCCGGGACAGGTCGTTTGAAGCTTTCTTT | CSAILRDRSFEAFF
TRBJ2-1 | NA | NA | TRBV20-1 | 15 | TGCAGTGCTAGAGATTTCAGGTATTCCTACAATGAGCAGTTCTTC | CSARDFRYSYNEQFF
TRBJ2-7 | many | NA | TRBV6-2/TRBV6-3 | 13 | TGTGCCAGCAGTTACTCCCAGGGCGGCGAGCAGTACTTC | CASSYSQGGEQYF
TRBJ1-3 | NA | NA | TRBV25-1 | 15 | TGTGCCAGCAGTGAGGTTCGGACATCTGGAAACACCATATATTTT | CASSEVRTSGNTIYF
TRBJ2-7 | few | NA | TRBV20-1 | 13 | TGCAGTGCAAACGACAGGACGTACGACGAGCAGTACTTC | CSANDRTYDEQYF
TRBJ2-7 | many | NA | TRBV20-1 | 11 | TGCAGTGCCTCCGCCCCGGACGAGCAGTACTTC | CSASAPDEQYF
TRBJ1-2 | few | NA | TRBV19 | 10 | TGTGCCTCAGGACATTATGGCTACACCTTC | CASGHYGYTF
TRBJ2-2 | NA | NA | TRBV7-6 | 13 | TGTGCCAGCAGCTCCCCAGGGGCCGGGGAGCTGTTTTTT | CASSSPGAGELFF
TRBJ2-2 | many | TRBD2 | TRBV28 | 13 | TGTGCCAGTCGGGACTATCACACCGGGGAGCTGTTTTTT | CASRDYHTGELFF
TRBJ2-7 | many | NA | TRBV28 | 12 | TGTGCCAGCAGCTCCTCCATGAACGAGCAGTACTTC | CASSSSMNEQYF
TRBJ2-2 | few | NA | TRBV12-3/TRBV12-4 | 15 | TGTGCCAGCAGCTCCGGGACACAGAACACCGGGGAGCTGTTTTTT | CASSSGTQNTGELFF
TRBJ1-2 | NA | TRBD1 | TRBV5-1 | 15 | TGCGCCAGCAGCCCAACCGGGACAGCTAACTATGGCTACACCTTC | CASSPTGTANYGYTF
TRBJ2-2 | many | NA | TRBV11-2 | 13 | TGTGCCAGCAGCTCCCAGGCCCACGGGGAGCTGTTTTTT | CASSSQAHGELFF
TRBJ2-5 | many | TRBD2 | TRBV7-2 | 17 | TGTGCCAGCAGCCCAGGTAGAACTAGCGGGGACCAAGAGACCCAGTACTTC | CASSPGRTSGDQETQYF
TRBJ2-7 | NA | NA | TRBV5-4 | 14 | TGTGCCAGCAGCTTGGGGGCCCGGGGCGACGAGCAGTACTTC | CASSLGARGDEQYF
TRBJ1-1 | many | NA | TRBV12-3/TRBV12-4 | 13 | TGTGCCAGCAGTCTCGACCCAGTGGCTGAAGCTTTCTTT | CASSLDPVAEAFF
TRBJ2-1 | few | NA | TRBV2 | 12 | TGTGCCAGCAGCCCCCCCATCGGTGAGCAGTTCTTC | CASSPPIGEQFF
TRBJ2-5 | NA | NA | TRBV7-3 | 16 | TGTGCCAGCAGAAACGTCGAGGGGGGAACTCAAGAGACCCAGTACTTC | CASRNVEGGTQETQYF
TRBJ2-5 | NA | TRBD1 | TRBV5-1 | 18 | TGCGCCAGCAGCTTGTTCATCTCCTCGACAGGGACGAGAGAGACCCAGTACTTC | CASSLFISSTGTRETQYF
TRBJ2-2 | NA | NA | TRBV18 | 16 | TGTGCCAGCTCACCACCCCAGGGGCCCTACACCGGGGAGCTGTTTTTT | CASSPPQGPYTGELFF
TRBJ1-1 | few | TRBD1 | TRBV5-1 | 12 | TGCGCCAGCAGGCCAGACAGGGGGCCGGCTTTCTTT | CASRPDRGPAFF
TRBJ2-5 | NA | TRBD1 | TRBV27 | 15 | TGTGCCAGCAGCATTTCCGGGACAGGGGGCGAGGCCCAGTACTTC | CASSISGTGGEAQYF
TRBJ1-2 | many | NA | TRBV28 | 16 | TGTGCCAGCAGTTACCGAGTGGAAGGGTTCCACAGCGCTCCTCGCTTC | CASSYRVEGFHSAPRF
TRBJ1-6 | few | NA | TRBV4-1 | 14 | TGCGTTACCACCGAGCGCTCCTATAATTCACCCCTCCACTTT | CVTTERSYNSPLHF
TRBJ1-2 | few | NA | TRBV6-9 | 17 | TGTGCCAGCAGTTACGGGCGGGACCGAGGGGCTAACTATGGCTACACCTTC | CASSYGRDRGANYGYTF
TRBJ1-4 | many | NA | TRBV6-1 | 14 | TGTGCCAGCAGGCAGACAGCCGATAATGAAAAACTGTTTTTT | CASRQTADNEKLFF